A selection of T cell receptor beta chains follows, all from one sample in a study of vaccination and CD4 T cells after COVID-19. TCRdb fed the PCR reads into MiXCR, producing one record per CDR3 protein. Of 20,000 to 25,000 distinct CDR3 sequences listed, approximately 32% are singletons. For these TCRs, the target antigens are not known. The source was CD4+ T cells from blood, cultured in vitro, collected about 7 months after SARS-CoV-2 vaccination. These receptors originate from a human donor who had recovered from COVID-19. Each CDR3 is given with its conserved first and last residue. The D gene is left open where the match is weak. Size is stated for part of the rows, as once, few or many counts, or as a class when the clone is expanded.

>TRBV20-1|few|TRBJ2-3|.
TGCAGTGCGCCCGGACTAACCACAGATACGCAGTATTTT
CSAPGLTTDTQYF
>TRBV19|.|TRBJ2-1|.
TGTGCCAGTCAGAAGACCATCACCTACAATGAGCAGTTCTTC
CASQKTITYNEQFF
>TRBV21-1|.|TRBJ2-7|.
TGTGCCAGCAGAAAAGGGTACGAGCAGTACTTC
CASRKGYEQYF
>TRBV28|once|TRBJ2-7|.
TGTGCCAGCAGTTCTATGGGAGGGGGCAGAAGGATCTCCGACGAGCAGTACTTC
CASSSMGGGRRISDEQYF
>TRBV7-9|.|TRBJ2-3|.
TGTGCCAGCAGTCGAATCAGGGCCAGCACAGATACGCAGTATTTT
CASSRIRASTDTQYF
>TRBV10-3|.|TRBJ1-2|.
TGTGCCATCAGACCAACGCCAACGAGGACATCGTTTCAGGGCTACACCTTC
CAIRPTPTRTSFQGYTF
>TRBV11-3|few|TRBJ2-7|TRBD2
TGTGCCAGCAGCTTAGATCCGTTTAGCGGGAGGGACGAGCAGTACTTC
CASSLDPFSGRDEQYF
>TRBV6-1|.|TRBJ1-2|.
TGTGCCAGCAGTCCCTGGCTCAACGGAGTGACGCTTTCTAGTGGCACCTTC
CASSPWLNGVTLSSGTF
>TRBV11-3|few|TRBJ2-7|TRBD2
TGTGCCAGCAGCTTAGCTGGGTGGACTAGCGGGAGGTCCTACGAGCAGTACTTC
CASSLAGWTSGRSYEQYF
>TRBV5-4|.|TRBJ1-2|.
TGTGCCAGCAGCCCGGACAAGAACTATGGCTACACCTTC
CASSPDKNYGYTF
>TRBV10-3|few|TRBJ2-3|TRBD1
TGTGCCTCCGCCCGGGACAGGGTGTTCACAGATACGCAGTATTTT
CASARDRVFTDTQYF
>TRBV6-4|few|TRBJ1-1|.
TGTGCCAGCAGTGACAGCATGAACACTGAAGCTTTCTTT
CASSDSMNTEAFF
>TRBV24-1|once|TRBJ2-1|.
TGTGCCACCAGTGTGCCGGGGTACAATGAGCAGTTCTTC
CATSVPGYNEQFF
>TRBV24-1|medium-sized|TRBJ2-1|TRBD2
TGTGCCACCAGTGACCCGGGGGGAGCGGGAGTAGAGCAGTTCTTC
CATSDPGGAGVEQFF
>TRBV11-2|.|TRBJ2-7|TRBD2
TGTGCCAGTCGGGGGACTAGCGGGAGGGCCTCCTACGAGCAGTACTTC
CASRGTSGRASYEQYF
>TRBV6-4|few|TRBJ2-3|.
TGTGCCAGCAGTGACTCGTACACTAAGGGAGATTTT
CASSDSYTKGDF
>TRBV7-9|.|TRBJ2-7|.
TGTGCCAGCAGCTTACAGGGGCTAGGCGAGCAGTACTTC
CASSLQGLGEQYF
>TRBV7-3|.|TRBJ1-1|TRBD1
TGTGCCAGCAGCCTCAGGGGGGGGGCCACTGAAGCTTTCTTT
CASSLRGGATEAFF
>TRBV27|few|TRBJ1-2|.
TGTGCCAGCAGTTCCACTAACGGACCAAACTATGGCTACACCTTC
CASSSTNGPNYGYTF
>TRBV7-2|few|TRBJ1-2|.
TGTGCCAGCAGCCCCGGAGGGATTTGGGGTGGGTACACCTTC
CASSPGGIWGGYTF
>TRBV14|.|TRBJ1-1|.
TGTGCCAGCAGCCAAGAAGCGGACACTGAAGCTTTCTTT
CASSQEADTEAFF
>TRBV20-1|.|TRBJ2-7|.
TGCAGTGCCAAGGATCGTGGGGGCTGGGGGGAGCAGTACTTC
CSAKDRGGWGEQYF
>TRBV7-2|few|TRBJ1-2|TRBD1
TGTGCCAGCAGCCAGGCTGGACAGGGGACATATGGCTACACCTTC
CASSQAGQGTYGYTF
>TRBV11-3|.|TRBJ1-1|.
TGTGCCAGCAGCTTAGATCGCGAGACAGAAGCTTTCTTT
CASSLDRETEAFF
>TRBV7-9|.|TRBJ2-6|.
TGTGCCAGCAGCCCTTCTGCTGGGGCCAACGTCCTGACTTTC
CASSPSAGANVLTF
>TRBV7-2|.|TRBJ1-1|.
TGTGCCAGCAGTTTACTTCGTGGTGTGAGCACTGAAGCTTTCTTT
CASSLLRGVSTEAFF
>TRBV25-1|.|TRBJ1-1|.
TGTGCCAGCAGTGTAGGGGGGGAGTACACTGAAGCTTTCTTT
CASSVGGEYTEAFF
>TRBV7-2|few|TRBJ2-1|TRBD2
TGTGCCAGCAGCTTAGTGAGCGGGGGATACAATGAGCAGTTCTTC
CASSLVSGGYNEQFF
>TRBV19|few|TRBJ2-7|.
TGTGCCAGTAGTGCCAACGGATACGAGCAGTACTTC
CASSANGYEQYF
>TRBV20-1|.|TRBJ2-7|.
TGCAGTGCTAGAGACAGGAGGGGGCAATACGAGCAGTACTTC
CSARDRRGQYEQYF
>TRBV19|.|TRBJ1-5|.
TGTGCCAGTGGGCTTCAATCTGACAGAACGAATCAGCCCCAGCATTTT
CASGLQSDRTNQPQHF
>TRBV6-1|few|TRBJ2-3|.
TGTGCCAGCAGTGAAATACCGTGGTGGAACACAGATACGCAGTATTTT
CASSEIPWWNTDTQYF
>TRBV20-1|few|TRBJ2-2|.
TGCAGTGCACCGGACCCACTCGCCGGGGAGCTGTTTTTT
CSAPDPLAGELFF
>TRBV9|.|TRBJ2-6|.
TGTGCCAGCAGCGTCAGGGCCTCTGGGGCCAACGTCCTGACTTTC
CASSVRASGANVLTF
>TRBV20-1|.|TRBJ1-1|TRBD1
TGCAGTGCTACCCCCAGACAGGGAGGGGCTGAAGCTTTCTTT
CSATPRQGGAEAFF
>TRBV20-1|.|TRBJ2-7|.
TGCAGTGCTAGAGATCTGCTCTCAGGGTCCTACGAGCAGTACTTC
CSARDLLSGSYEQYF
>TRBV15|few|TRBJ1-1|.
TGTGCCACCAGCAGAGATTTTAGTGGGGGGAGGAACACTGAAGCTTTCTTT
CATSRDFSGGRNTEAFF
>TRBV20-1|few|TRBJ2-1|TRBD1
TGCAGTGAAACCAACCCAGGGACAGGGGGGCAGTTCTTC
CSETNPGTGGQFF
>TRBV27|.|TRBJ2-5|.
TGTGCCAGCAGTTTAGCTACCCAGTACTTC
CASSLATQYF
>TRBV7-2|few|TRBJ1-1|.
TGTGCCAGCAGCTTTCGCCGGGGGATCGAGAACACTGAAGCTTTCTTT
CASSFRRGIENTEAFF
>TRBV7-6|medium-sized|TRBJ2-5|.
TGTGCCAGCAGCTTAACGGTGCAGGGCGGGGAGACCCAGTACTTC
CASSLTVQGGETQYF
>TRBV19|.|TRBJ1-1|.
TGTGCCAGTAGTATAGGGAGGGGGGTGACTGAAGCTTTCTTT
CASSIGRGVTEAFF
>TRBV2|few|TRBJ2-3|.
TGTGCCAGCAGTGGCGGCGGGATAGGCTTTATGGATACGCAGTATTTT
CASSGGGIGFMDTQYF
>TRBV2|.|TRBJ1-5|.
TGTGCCAGCAGTGATGAGGGGTCTCAGCCCCAGCATTTT
CASSDEGSQPQHF
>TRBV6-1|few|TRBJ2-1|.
TGTGCCAGCAGCGAACCTCCAGAGAGCCAGCAGTTCTTC
CASSEPPESQQFF
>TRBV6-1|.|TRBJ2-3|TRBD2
TGTGCCAGCATGGGGCGGGGGGGTGGAGATACGCAGTATTTT
CASMGRGGGDTQYF
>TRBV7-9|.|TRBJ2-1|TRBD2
TGTGCCAGCAGCTACCAATCGGGGGGGACGGAATTCTTC
CASSYQSGGTEFF
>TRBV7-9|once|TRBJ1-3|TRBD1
TGTGCCAGCAGGTTGACAGGGGCTGGAAACACCATATATTTT
CASRLTGAGNTIYF
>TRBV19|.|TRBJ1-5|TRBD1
TGTGCCAGTAGTTCGAGACCGGGACAGATAAATCAGCCCCAGCATTTT
CASSSRPGQINQPQHF
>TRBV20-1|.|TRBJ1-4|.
TGCAGTGCTAGAGGGGATAAGGACGCCGAAAAACTGTTTTTT
CSARGDKDAEKLFF
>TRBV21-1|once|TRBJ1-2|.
TGTGCCAGCAGCAAAGTAGGGGGACAGAACTATGGCTACACCTTC
CASSKVGGQNYGYTF
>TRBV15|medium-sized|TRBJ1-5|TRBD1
TGTGCCACCAGCAGGCCACAGACAGGGCGTTATCAGCCCCAGCATTTT
CATSRPQTGRYQPQHF
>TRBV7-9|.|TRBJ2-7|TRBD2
TGTGCCAGCAGCTTAGGGCTAGCGGGAGTCTACGAGCAGTACTTC
CASSLGLAGVYEQYF